Shown below are 21 T cell receptor beta chains from a single sample sequenced in a study of T cells in Graves' hyperthyroidism and ophthalmopathy. TCR beta CDR3 regions were amplified from RNA. The HTBI primer set served for first-round RT-PCR of the TCR CDR3. TCRdb reanalysed the multiplex PCR reads using MiXCR and keeps one entry per CDR3 protein. The repertoire has some 510,000 distinct CDR3 sequences, under 60% of them found once; the top ten carry nearly 8.5%. Material for sequencing was peripheral blood or thyroid tissue (not recorded which). These receptors were collected from a woman aged 18-29 years with Graves' hyperthyroidism.

This clonotype was seen ten or more times. The chain couples TRBV7-9 to TRBJ2-5, with TRBD1 identical over 10 bases. The V gene's germline CDR1 is SEHNR and CDR2 FQNEAQ (reference sequence). The ends lost 5 bases at V and 5 bases at J; junction bases unmatched: 11. The CDR3 loop spans 16 amino acids. CDR3 nucleotides: TGTGCCAGCAGCCCAGGGGCGACAGGGGGCACTGAGACCCAGTACTTC. It encodes CASSPGATGGTETQYF. Supplemented by reference TRBV7-9 and TRBJ2-5, the full variable domain reads DTGVSQNPRHKITKRGQNVTFRCDPISEHNRLYWYRQTLGQGPEFLTYFQNEAQLEKSRLLSDRFSAERPKGSFSTLEIQRTEQGDSAMYLCASSPGATGGTETQYFGPGTRLLVL.

This chain's CDR3 is CASLPGTANTEAFF. The DNA for the CDR3 is TGTGCCAGCCTGCCCGGGACAGCGAACACTGAAGCTTTCTTT. The genes are TRBV7-2 and TRBJ1-1, with TRBD1 matching over 7 bases. Germline CDR1 SGHTA, CDR2 FQGNSA. This CDR3 contains 14 residues. After removal of 8 bases from V and 1 base from J, the junction contained 7 bases not matched to a gene.

The CDR3 spells CASSSPGGIQYF. The CDR3, as DNA: TGTGCCAGCAGCTCGCCCGGCGGGATCCAGTACTTC. The rearrangement joins TRBV7-9 to TRBJ2-5; maybe TRBD2 (6 bases). With 4 bases removed from V and 10 bases from J, the gap between germline ends came to 13 bases. CDR1 and CDR2 (germline): SEHNR, FQNEAQ (reference sequence). This CDR3 region has 12 residues.

The table lists this clonotype with a few counts. This chain uses TRBV2 with TRBJ2-5, with 7 nucleotides matching TRBD1. J was trimmed by 3 bases and V by 5 bases; bases with no gene match: 3. The CDR3 is 13 amino acids. Germline V CDR1 and CDR2: SNHLY, FYNNEI. CDR3 in DNA: TGTGCCAGCAGTCCGGACAGGAAAGAGACCCAGTACTTC. Encoded protein: CASSPDRKETQYF.

This clonotype has ten or more counts. The CDR3 nucleotides read TGCAGCGTCACAACCCCCTCGCTGGACGCACTAGGGGAGACCCAGTACTTC. Protein sequence: CSVTTPSLDALGETQYF. V usage is TRBV29-1 and J usage is TRBJ2-5; TRBD2 is a possible D gene (5 bases). Germline CDR1 and CDR2: SQVTM and ANQGSEA. The V gene lost 6 bases and the J gene lost 5 bases, with 28 bases spanning the gap. CDR3 length: 17 residues.

This clonotype was detected many times. The gene calls are TRBV24-1 and TRBJ2-2; 10 bases map to TRBD1. J was trimmed by 5 bases and V by 9 bases; bases with no gene match: 2. The germline gives CDR1 KGHDR, CDR2 SFDVKD. This CDR3 contains 13 residues. The DNA for the CDR3 is TGTGCCACCGGGGGACAGGGGACCGGGGAGCTGTTTTTT. It yields the protein CATGGQGTGELFF.

This clonotype was counted ten times or more. The chain combines TRBV29-1 with TRBJ2-7; maybe TRBD2 (5 bases). The germline V and J ends were trimmed by 0 bases and 3 bases, with 12 bases remaining between them. From germline, CDR1 is SQVTM and CDR2 ANQGSEA. The CDR3 sequence is 14 residues long. Here the CDR3 reads CSVEDREGGYEQYF. The CDR3, as DNA: TGCAGCGTTGAAGATCGGGAAGGAGGCTACGAGCAGTACTTC.

The genes are TRBV10-3 and TRBJ2-7; 8 nucleotides align to TRBD1. The V gene's germline CDR1 is ENHRY and CDR2 SYGVKD. This CDR3 contains 15 residues. V dropped 10 bases and J dropped 0; count of bases not matched to a gene: 11. The CDR3 bases are TGTGCCAGCTCACCGGGACAGGCCAGCTCCTACGAGCAGTACTTC. The encoded protein is CASSPGQASSYEQYF.

The chain joins TRBV5-1 to TRBJ1-2; D unclear. Trimming removed 3 bases at V and 0 bases at J, with 15 bases between. This CDR3 is 16 amino acids long. CDR1 and CDR2 from the germline V gene are SGHRS and YFSETQ. CDR3 amino acids: CASSSGPPLANYGYTF. The CDR3, as DNA: TGCGCCAGCAGCTCCGGACCCCCCTTAGCTAACTATGGCTACACCTTC.

Here the CDR3 reads CASSYSGSPNTEAFF. CDR3 sequence (DNA): TGTGCCAGCAGTTACTCGGGGTCCCCGAACACTGAAGCTTTCTTT. The rearrangement links TRBV6-5 to TRBJ1-1, with D hard to call. CDR1 and CDR2 from the germline V gene are MNHEY and SVGAGI. CDR3 size: 15 residues. Trimming removed 0 bases at V and 1 base at J, with 9 bases between.

CDR3 loop: CASQGATRSDEKLFF. The CDR3 bases are TGTGCCAGCCAAGGGGCGACACGCTCGGATGAAAAACTGTTTTTT. The rearrangement links TRBV19 to TRBJ1-4, with TRBD1 as a possible D gene (5 bases). Germline V gene sequence: CDR1 LNHDA, CDR2 SQIVND (reference sequence). CDR3 size: 15 residues. V gave up 9 bases and J gave up 6 bases, with 20 bases separating them.

Turning to this clonotype: Likely a read error: the CDR3 ends without its conserved phenylalanine or tryptophan. The chain uses TRBV6-1 and TRBJ2-7; perhaps TRBD1 as D (5 bases). V lost 5 bases and J 6 bases, leaving 14 bases between the germline ends. CDR1 and CDR2 (germline): MNHNS, SASEGT. The CDR3 is made up of 13 amino acids. This CDR3 reads CASSTQGFGEQYL. The CDR3 region has the DNA TGTGCCAGCAGTACGCAGGGATTTGGCGAGCAGTACCTC.

This clonotype has only a few counts. The gene calls are TRBV14 and TRBJ1-4, with a tentative D call TRBD1 (6 bases). The CDR3 runs to 16 residues. The ends were cut back, 5 bases at V and 7 bases at J, with 20 bases in the middle. Germline CDR1 reads SGHDN; CDR2 reads FVKESK. The CDR3 sequence: CASSELPGTLSEKLFF. The CDR3 coding sequence is TGTGCCAGCAGCGAGTTACCCGGGACATTGTCTGAAAAACTGTTTTTT. Using reference TRBV14 and TRBJ1-4 for the parts outside the CDR3, the full variable domain is EAGVTQFPSHSVIEKGQTVTLRCDPISGHDNLYWYRRVMGKEIKFLLHFVKESKQDESGMPNNRFLAERTGGTYSTLKVQPAELEDSGVYFCASSELPGTLSEKLFFGSGTQLSVL.

This clonotype was counted between two and nine times. CDR3 nucleotide sequence: TGTGCCAGCAGTTTTGTCTCTGGGGCCAACGTCCTGACTTTC. It translates to CASSFVSGANVLTF. V and J are TRBV19 and TRBJ2-6, with D hard to call. From germline, CDR1 is LNHDA and CDR2 SQIVND (reference sequence). The CDR3 is 14 residues long. The ends were cut back, 9 bases at V and 0 bases at J, with 9 bases in the middle.

In its sample, this clonotype was seen many times. The chain carries TRBV6-1 and TRBJ1-5; no definite D call. The CDR3 sequence is 13 residues long. CDR1 MNHNS and CDR2 SASEGT come from the germline V gene. V lost 1 base and J 5 bases, leaving 6 bases between the germline ends. The CDR3: CASSEGRDQPQHF. The CDR3 nucleotides are TGTGCCAGCAGTGAAGGTAGAGATCAGCCCCAGCATTTT.

The chain uses TRBV7-6 and TRBJ2-5; TRBD2 agrees at 13 bases. CDR1 and CDR2 (germline): SGHVS, FNYEAQ. The trim removed 1 base at V and 2 bases at J, leaving 4 bases unmatched. The CDR3 runs 17 residues. CDR3 protein: CASSLGLAGGIQETQYF. The CDR3 nucleotides read TGTGCCAGCAGCTTAGGACTAGCGGGAGGCATACAAGAGACCCAGTACTTC.

This clonotype was detected only a few times. The chain uses TRBV2 and TRBJ2-7; TRBD1 is a possible D gene (5 bases). The CDR3 is 15 amino acids. V lost 6 bases, J lost 2 bases, and 17 bases lay in between. Germline V gene data show CDR1 as SNHLY and CDR2 as FYNNEI. The CDR3 DNA reads as TGTGCCAGCAGCTCCCGGAGCATGGGGCCCTACGAGCAGTACTTC. Protein: CASSSRSMGPYEQYF.

This clonotype was found a few times. This sequence joins TRBV5-1 and TRBJ1-4; tentative D call: TRBD1 (5 bases). The CDR3 has 16 residues. Looked up from germline, CDR1 is SGHRS and CDR2 is YFSETQ. The V gene lost 0 bases and the J gene lost 7 bases, with 16 bases spanning the gap. For the CDR3, the DNA is TGCGCCAGCAGCTTGGGACAGTCCCCACGGGTTGAAAAACTGTTTTTT. This encodes CASSLGQSPRVEKLFF.

This rearrangement joins TRBV25-1 to TRBJ1-2, with TRBD1 as a possible D gene (5 bases). CDR1 and CDR2 (germline): MGHDK, SYGVNS. The CDR3 consists of 15 residues. The V gene lost 5 bases and the J gene lost 0 bases, with 13 bases spanning the gap. Here the CDR3 reads CASSYGGEANYGYTF. CDR3 DNA sequence: TGTGCCAGCAGTTATGGGGGGGAGGCTAACTATGGCTACACCTTC.

As to this clonotype: The junction departs from germline at one end; a sequencing error may be responsible. The rearrangement links TRBV7-8 to TRBJ2-5, with D possibly being TRBD1 (6 bases). The CDR3 covers 15 residues. The germline V gene encodes CDR1 SGHVS and CDR2 FQNEAQ. The CDR3 protein is CASSPLGHGQETQYF. The CDR3 DNA reads as TGCGCCAGCAGCCCCTTGGGACATGGACAAGAGACCCAGTACTTC.

The chain employs TRBV10-1 and TRBJ2-5, with D unresolved. V was pared by 3 bases and J by 7 bases, with 15 bases between. This CDR3 comprises 14 residues. Looked up from germline, CDR1 is WNHNN and CDR2 is SYGVQD (reference sequence). CDR3: CASSDSRGDGTQYF. CDR3 nucleotides: TGCGCCAGCAGTGACTCACGAGGTGATGGGACCCAGTACTTC.